This entry concerns a single TCR beta chain. The antigen is not known. CDR1 SEHNR and CDR2 FQNEAQ come from the germline V gene (reference sequence). The CDR3 sequence is 17 residues long. J gave up 3 bases and V 3 bases, and 11 bases lay outside the gene matches. TCRdb's table, derived via immunoSEQ multiplex PCR, lists solely in-frame clones and lacks some. The table records around 78,000 clones, around 81% of them present only once. The sample belongs to a study of radiotherapy plus CTLA-4 blockade in lung cancer. Findings of the study overall: Once radiotherapy plus ipilimumab had been given, TCR clones derived from tumor expanded in blood.

Sequencing used peripheral blood, obtained from a patient treated with radiotherapy plus ipilimumab. The rearrangement uses TRBV7-9 and TRBJ1-1; 9 bases line up with TRBD1. This TCR came from a human donor with non-small cell lung cancer who had a partial response to radiotherapy plus ipilimumab. Some clones in this sample may be carry-over from other donors' samples. The CDR3 reads CASSFPHRDREYTEAFF. Written as DNA, the CDR3 is TGTGCCAGCAGCTTCCCACACCGGGACAGGGAGTACACTGAAGCTTTCTTT.